The rows below give T cell receptor beta chains drawn from one sample of a study of cytomegalovirus exposure and HLA in healthy donors. TCRdb's table, derived via immunoSEQ multiplex PCR, lists solely in-frame clones and lacks some. The sample has about 110,000 clones, 76% seen once. Sequencing was performed on PBMCs. These receptors all stem from a man aged 30 to 39 in good health and CMV-seropositive. The CDR3 runs from the conserved cysteine through the conserved F or W. A D gene is named only where the DNA matches it firmly. Some rows have no size entry. The others give once, few or many, or a class for an expanded clone.

d_call	v_call	cdr3_length	j_call	clone_size	cdr3_nt	cdr3_aa
NA	TRBV4-1	15	TRBJ2-3	NA	TGCGCCAGCAGCCAAGGAGACAAGCGCACAGATACGCAGTATTTT	CASSQGDKRTDTQYF
TRBD2	TRBV7-9	16	TRBJ2-5	once	TGTGCCAGCAGCGAGGGACTAGCGGGAAACCAAGAGACCCAGTACTTC	CASSEGLAGNQETQYF
NA	TRBV6-6	15	TRBJ1-5	NA	TGTGCCAGCAGCCGACAGAGCTCGGGCAATCAGCCCCAGCATTTT	CASSRQSSGNQPQHF
TRBD1	TRBV5-4	18	TRBJ2-2	NA	TGTGCCAGCAGCTTGCCGGGACAGGGATTTACGAACACCGGGGAGCTGTTTTTT	CASSLPGQGFTNTGELFF
TRBD1	TRBV6-6	16	TRBJ2-7	NA	TGTGCCAGCAGTGGGGGACCGGGACAGGAGACCTACGAGCAGTACTTC	CASSGGPGQETYEQYF
NA	TRBV7-3	15	TRBJ2-3	once	TGTGCCAGCAGCTTAAGGAGGGCTAGCACAGATACGCAGTATTTT	CASSLRRASTDTQYF
TRBD1	TRBV5-1	18	TRBJ1-5	NA	TGCGCCAGCAGTCCCACAGGGGGGAGAAGGCAAAGTGATCAGCCCCAGCATTTT	CASSPTGGRRQSDQPQHF
NA	TRBV30	17	TRBJ1-1	NA	TGTGCCTGGAGTGTTTTCTTGGGCAGGGCTGTCTACACTGAAGCTTTCTTT	CAWSVFLGRAVYTEAFF
NA	TRBV29-1	13	TRBJ2-7	NA	TGCAGCGTTGGGGGGCGGCTCTCCTACGAGCAGTACTTC	CSVGGRLSYEQYF
NA	TRBV5-6	14	TRBJ2-7	NA	TGTGCCAGCAGCTTGGGGGCCCTGTCCTACGAGCAGTACTTC	CASSLGALSYEQYF